This is a list of T cell receptor beta chains from one sample in a study of cytomegalovirus exposure and HLA in healthy donors. Only in-frame clones appear in the TCRdb table, and some are missing; sequencing was by immunoSEQ multiplex PCR. The table lists some 100,000 clones, about 68% of them singletons, with roughly 13% in the top ten. Sequencing was carried out using PBMCs. The origin of the receptors is a male donor in good health and CMV-seropositive. Each CDR3 is given with its conserved first and last residue.

v_gene,j_gene,CDR3aa
TRBV5-1,TRBJ1-2,CASSEGTDQANYGYTF
TRBV11-3,TRBJ2-6,CASSLGGPGANVLTF
TRBV7-6,TRBJ2-5,CASTGGVVETQYF
TRBV2,TRBJ2-3,CASRGRRGGTDTQYF
TRBV9,TRBJ2-7,CASSVSGGSSPQYF
TRBV6-5,TRBJ1-1,CASSSSPGQWYTEAFF
TRBV9,TRBJ1-2,CASSPGGTGINYGYTF
TRBV11-2,TRBJ1-6,CASSLAGQGGRSPLHF
TRBV15,TRBJ2-5,CATSRDRGSGLKYF
TRBV5-1,TRBJ2-5,CASSLELQETQYF
TRBV7-9,TRBJ1-1,CASSLGGAYTEAFF
TRBV29-1,TRBJ2-3,CSVGQGRADTQYF
TRBV6-6,TRBJ1-4,CASSLNGKGNEKLFF
TRBV15,TRBJ1-4,CATSRAGGTALNEKLFF
TRBV5-1,TRBJ2-5,CASSPLQGSGEQYF
TRBV7-8,TRBJ2-5,CASSLGLARAQETQYF
TRBV19,TRBJ2-1,CASSIDGGGRGYNEQFF
TRBV4-3,TRBJ2-1,CASSQATGGSYNEQFF
TRBV7-2,TRBJ1-3,CASSLLGQVRSGNTIYF
TRBV10-3,TRBJ2-1,CAISGLNSYNEQFF
TRBV5-4,TRBJ2-2,CASSFTVGPAGTGELFF
TRBV2,TRBJ1-2,CASSEGANYGYTF
TRBV6-1,TRBJ1-1,CATISSTEAFF
TRBV10-3,TRBJ2-3,CATNNGPGLEHTQYF
TRBV28,TRBJ1-1,CASSLGGFMNTEAFF
TRBV19,TRBJ1-1,CASSTGQHGHEAFF
TRBV11-2,TRBJ2-3,CASSLEEGPPPDTQYF